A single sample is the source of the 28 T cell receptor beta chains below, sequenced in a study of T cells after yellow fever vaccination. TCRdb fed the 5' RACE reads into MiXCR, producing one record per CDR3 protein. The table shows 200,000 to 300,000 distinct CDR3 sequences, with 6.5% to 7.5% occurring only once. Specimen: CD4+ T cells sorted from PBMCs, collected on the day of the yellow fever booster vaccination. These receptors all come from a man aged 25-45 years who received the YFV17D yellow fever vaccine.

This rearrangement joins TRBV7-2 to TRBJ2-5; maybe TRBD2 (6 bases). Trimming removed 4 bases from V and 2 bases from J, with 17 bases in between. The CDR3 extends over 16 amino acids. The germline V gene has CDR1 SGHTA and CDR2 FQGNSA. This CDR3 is CASSWGVASGQETQYF. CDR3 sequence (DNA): TGTGCCAGCAGCTGGGGTGTGGCGAGCGGGCAAGAGACCCAGTACTTC.

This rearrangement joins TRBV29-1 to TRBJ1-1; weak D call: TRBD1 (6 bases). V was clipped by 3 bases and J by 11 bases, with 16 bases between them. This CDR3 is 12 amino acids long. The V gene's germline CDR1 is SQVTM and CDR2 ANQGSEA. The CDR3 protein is CSVEYTGLAAFF. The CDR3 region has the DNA TGCAGCGTTGAGTATACAGGGTTAGCTGCTTTCTTT. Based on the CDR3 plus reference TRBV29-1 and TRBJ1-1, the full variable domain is SAVISQKPSRDICQRGTSLTIQCQVDSQVTMMFWYRQQPGQSLTLIATANQGSEATYESGFVIDKFPISRPNLTFSTLTVSNMSPEDSSIYLCSVEYTGLAAFFGQGTRLTVV.

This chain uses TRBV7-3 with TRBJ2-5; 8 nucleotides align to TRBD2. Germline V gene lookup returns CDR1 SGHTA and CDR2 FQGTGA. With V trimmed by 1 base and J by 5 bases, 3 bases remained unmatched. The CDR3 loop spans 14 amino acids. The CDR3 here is CASSLMRGRETQYF. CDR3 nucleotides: TGTGCCAGCAGCTTAATGCGCGGGAGGGAGACCCAGTACTTC.

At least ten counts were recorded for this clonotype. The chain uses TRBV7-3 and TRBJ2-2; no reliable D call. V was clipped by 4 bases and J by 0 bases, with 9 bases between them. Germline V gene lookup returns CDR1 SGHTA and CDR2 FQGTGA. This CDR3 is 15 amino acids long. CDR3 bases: TGTGCCAGCAGCTCCTCCCCCGCGAACACCGGGGAGCTGTTTTTT. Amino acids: CASSSSPANTGELFF.

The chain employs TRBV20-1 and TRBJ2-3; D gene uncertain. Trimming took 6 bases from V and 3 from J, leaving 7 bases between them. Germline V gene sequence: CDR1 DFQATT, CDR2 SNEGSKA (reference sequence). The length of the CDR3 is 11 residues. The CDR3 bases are TGCAGTGCGCTAAAGACAGATACGCAGTATTTT. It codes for CSALKTDTQYF.

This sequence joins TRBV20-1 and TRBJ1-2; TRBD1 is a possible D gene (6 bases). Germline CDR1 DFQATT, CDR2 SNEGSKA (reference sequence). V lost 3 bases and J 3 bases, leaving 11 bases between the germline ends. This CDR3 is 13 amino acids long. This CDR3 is CSARGQSDYGYTF. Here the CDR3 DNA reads TGCAGTGCTAGGGGACAAAGCGACTATGGCTACACCTTC.

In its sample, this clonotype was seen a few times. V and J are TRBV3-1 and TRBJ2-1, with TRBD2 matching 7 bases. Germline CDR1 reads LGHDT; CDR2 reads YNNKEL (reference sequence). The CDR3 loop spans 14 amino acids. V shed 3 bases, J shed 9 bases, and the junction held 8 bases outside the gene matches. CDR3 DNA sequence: TGTGCCAGCAGCCATTTTGTAGGGGAGGGTGAGCAGTTCTTC. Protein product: CASSHFVGEGEQFF.

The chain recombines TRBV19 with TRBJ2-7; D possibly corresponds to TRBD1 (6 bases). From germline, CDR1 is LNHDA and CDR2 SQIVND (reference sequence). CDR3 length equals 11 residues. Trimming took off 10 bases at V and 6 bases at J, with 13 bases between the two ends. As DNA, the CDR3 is TGTGCCACCAGAGGGGGATTCGAGCAGTACTTC. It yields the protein CATRGGFEQYF.

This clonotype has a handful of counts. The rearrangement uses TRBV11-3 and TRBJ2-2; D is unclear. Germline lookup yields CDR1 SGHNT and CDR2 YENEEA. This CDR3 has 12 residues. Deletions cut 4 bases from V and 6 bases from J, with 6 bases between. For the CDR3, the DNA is TGTGCCAGCAGCTATAACCCCGGGGAGCTGTTTTTT. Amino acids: CASSYNPGELFF. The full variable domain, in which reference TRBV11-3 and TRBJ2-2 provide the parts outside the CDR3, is EAGVVQSPRYKIIEKKQPVAFWCNPISGHNTLYWYLQNLGQGPELLIRYENEEAVDDSQLPKDRFSAERLKGVDSTLKIQPAELGDSAVYLCASSYNPGELFFGEGSRLTVL.

The CDR3 DNA follows: TGCAGTGCGGCAGGGACTACCTTATTACAAGAGACCCAGTACTTC. Protein sequence: CSAAGTTLLQETQYF. The V gene is TRBV20-1, the J gene TRBJ2-5, with 7 bases matching TRBD2. The J segment lost 2 bases and the V segment lost 6 bases, leaving 12 bases of the junction unmatched. The germline gives CDR1 DFQATT, CDR2 SNEGSKA (reference sequence). This CDR3 has 15 residues.

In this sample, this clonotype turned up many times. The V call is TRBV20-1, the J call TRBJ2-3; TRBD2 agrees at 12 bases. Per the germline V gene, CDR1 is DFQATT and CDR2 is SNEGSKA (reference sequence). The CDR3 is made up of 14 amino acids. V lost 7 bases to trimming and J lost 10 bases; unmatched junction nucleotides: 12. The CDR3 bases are TGCAGTGGTTCGACTAGCGGGAGAGGGAAGTCGCAGTATTTT. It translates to CSGSTSGRGKSQYF.

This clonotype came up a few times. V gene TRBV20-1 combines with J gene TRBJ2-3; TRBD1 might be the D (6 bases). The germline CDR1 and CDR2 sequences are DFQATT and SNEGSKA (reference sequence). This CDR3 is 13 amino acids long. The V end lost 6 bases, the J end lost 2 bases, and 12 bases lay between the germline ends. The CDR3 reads CSARDNPTDTQYF. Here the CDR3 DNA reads TGCAGTGCAAGGGACAATCCCACAGATACGCAGTATTTT.

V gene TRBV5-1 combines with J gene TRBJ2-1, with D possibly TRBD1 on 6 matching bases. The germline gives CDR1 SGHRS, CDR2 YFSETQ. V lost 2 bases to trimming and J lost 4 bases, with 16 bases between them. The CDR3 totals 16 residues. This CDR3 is CASSFHPGQAYNEQFF. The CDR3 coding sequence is TGCGCCAGCAGCTTTCACCCGGGACAAGCATACAATGAGCAGTTCTTC. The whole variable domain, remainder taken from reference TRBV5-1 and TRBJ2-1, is KAGVTQTPRYLIKTRGQQVTLSCSPISGHRSVSWYQQTPGQGLQFLFEYFSETQRNKGNFPGRFSGRQFSNSRSEMNVSTLELGDSALYLCASSFHPGQAYNEQFFGPGTRLTVL.

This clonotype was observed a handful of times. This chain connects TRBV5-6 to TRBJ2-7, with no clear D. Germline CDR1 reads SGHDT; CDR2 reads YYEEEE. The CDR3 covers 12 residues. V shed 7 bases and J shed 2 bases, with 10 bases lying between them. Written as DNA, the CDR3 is TGTGCCAGCGCCTTGTCCCCCTACGAGCAGTACTTC. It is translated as CASALSPYEQYF.

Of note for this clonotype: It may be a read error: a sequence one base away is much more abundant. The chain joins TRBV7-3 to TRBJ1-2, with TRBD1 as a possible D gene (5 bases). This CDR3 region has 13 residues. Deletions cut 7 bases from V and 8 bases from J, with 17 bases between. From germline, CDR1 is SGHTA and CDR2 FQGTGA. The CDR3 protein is CASIRPRVGGYTF. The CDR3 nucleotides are TGTGCCAGCATCCGGCCCAGGGTTGGGGGCTACACCTTC.

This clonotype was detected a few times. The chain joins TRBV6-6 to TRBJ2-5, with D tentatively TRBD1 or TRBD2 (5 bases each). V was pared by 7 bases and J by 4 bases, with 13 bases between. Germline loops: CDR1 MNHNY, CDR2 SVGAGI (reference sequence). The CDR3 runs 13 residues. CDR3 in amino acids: CASITPGRETQYF. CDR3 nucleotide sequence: TGTGCCAGCATTACCCCAGGGAGAGAGACCCAGTACTTC.

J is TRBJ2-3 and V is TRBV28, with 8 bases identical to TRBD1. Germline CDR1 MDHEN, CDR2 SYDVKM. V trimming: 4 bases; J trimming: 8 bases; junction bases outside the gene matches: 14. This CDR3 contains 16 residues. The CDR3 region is CASSSGSGGLDFTQYF. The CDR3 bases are TGTGCCAGCAGTTCCGGGTCAGGGGGCTTGGACTTTACGCAGTATTTT.

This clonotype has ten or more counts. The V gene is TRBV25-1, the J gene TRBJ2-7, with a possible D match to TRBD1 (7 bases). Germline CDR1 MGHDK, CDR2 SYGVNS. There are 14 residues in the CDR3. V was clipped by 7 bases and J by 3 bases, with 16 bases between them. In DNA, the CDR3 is TGTGCCAGCACCCAGGGGGGAAGATACTACGAGCAGTACTTC. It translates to CASTQGGRYYEQYF.

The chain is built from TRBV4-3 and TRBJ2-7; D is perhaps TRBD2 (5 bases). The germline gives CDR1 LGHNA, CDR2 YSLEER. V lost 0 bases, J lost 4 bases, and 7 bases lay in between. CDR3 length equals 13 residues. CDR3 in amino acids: CASSQEWEYEQYF. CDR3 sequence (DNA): TGCGCCAGCAGCCAAGAGTGGGAGTACGAGCAGTACTTC.

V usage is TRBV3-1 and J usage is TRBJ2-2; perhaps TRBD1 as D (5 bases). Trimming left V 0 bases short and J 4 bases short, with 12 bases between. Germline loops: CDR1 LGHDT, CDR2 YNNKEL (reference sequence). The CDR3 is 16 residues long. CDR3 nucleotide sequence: TGTGCCAGCAGCCAAGAAACACAGGCGATCACCGGGGAGCTGTTTTTT. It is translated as CASSQETQAITGELFF. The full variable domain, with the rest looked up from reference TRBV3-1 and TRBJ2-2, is DTAVSQTPKYLVTQMGNDKSIKCEQNLGHDTMYWYKQDSKKFLKIMFSYNNKELIINETVPNRFSPKSPDKAHLNLHINSLELGDSAVYFCASSQETQAITGELFFGEGSRLTVL.

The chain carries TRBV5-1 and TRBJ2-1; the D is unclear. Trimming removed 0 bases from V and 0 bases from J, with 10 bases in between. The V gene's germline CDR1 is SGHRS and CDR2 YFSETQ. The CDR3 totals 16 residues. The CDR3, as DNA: TGCGCCAGCAGCTTGGGAGAGTCGAGCTCCTACAATGAGCAGTTCTTC. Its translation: CASSLGESSSYNEQFF.

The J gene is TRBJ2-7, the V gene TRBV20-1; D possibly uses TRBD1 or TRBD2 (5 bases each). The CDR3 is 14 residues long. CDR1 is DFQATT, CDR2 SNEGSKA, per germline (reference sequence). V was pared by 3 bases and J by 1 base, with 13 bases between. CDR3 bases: TGCAGTGCTAGCTCCGGGACCCATTCCTACGAGCAGTACTTC. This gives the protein CSASSGTHSYEQYF.

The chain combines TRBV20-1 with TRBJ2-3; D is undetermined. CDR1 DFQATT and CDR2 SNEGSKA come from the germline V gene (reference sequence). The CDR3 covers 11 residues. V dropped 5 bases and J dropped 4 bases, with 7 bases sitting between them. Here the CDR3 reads CSAPHPDTQYF. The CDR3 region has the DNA TGCAGTGCTCCCCATCCAGATACGCAGTATTTT.

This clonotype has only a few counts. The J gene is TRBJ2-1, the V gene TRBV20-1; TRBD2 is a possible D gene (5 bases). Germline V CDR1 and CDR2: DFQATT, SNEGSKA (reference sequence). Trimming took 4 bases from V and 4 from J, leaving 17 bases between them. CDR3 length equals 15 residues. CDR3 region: CSATLGTRGYNEQFF. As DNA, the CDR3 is TGCAGTGCTACACTCGGAACTCGGGGATACAATGAGCAGTTCTTC.

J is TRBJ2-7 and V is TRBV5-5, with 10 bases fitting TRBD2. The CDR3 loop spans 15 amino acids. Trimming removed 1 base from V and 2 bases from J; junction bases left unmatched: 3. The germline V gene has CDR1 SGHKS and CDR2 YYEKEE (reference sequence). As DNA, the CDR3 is TGTGCCAGCAGCTTGTCTAGCGGGAGAACCTACGAGCAGTACTTC. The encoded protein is CASSLSSGRTYEQYF.

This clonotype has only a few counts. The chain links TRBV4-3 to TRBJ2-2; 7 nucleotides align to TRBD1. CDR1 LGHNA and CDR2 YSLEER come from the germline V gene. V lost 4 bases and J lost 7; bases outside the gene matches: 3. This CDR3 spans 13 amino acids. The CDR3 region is CASSLDRVGELFF. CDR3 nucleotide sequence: TGCGCCAGCAGCCTAGACAGGGTCGGGGAGCTGTTTTTT.

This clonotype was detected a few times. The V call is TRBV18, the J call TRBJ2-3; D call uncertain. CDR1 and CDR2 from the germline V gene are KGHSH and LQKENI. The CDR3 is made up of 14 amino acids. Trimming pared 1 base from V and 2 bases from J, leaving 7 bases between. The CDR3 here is CASSPLSATDTQYF. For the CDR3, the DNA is TGTGCCAGCTCACCACTTTCCGCCACAGATACGCAGTATTTT.

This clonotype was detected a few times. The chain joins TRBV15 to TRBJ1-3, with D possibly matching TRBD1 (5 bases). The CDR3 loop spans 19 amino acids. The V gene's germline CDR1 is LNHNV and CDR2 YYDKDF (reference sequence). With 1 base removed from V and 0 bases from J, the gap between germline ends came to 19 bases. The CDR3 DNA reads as TGTGCCACCAGCAGAGCGGGCAGGGAGAGACTAAGCTCTGGAAACACCATATATTTT. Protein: CATSRAGRERLSSGNTIYF.